This TCR beta chain was sequenced during a study of T cell responses to AZD1222 COVID-19 vaccine. Assay: immunoSEQ multiplex PCR; the TCRdb copy retains only in-frame clones and omits some. The table shows around 180,000 clones, with approximately 90% occurring only once. Study-wide results and caveats: Donors were chiefly white British, with a greater number of females, and clonal diversity was perhaps underestimated. No day 14 peak samples; only post-peak repertoires were characterized. Nearly half of unique spike-specific TCRs reportedly avoided B.1.351 and B.1.1.7 mutated regions.

The CDR3 totals 11 residues. Trimming pared 2 bases from V and 4 bases from J, leaving 6 bases between. Per the germline V gene, CDR1 is GTSNPN and CDR2 is SVGIG (reference sequence). As for this clone: The target antigen is unknown.

The TCR originated in an adult who received the AZD1222 COVID-19 vaccine. V usage is TRBV30 and J usage is TRBJ2-7; perhaps TRBD1 as D (5 bases). This specimen was peripheral blood, taken 28 days after the second AZD1222 dose. CDR3 sequence (DNA): TGTGCCTGGAGTAGGGGATACGAGCAGTACTTC. This encodes CAWSRGYEQYF.